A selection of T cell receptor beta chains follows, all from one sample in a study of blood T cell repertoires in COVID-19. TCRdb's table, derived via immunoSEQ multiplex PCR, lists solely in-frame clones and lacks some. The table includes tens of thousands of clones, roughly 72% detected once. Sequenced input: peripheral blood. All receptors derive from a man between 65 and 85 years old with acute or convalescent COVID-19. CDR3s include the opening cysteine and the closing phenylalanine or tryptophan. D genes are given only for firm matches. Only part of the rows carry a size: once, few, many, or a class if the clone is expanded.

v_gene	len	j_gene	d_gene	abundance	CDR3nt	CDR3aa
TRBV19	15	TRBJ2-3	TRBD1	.	TGTGCCAGTAGAATGGGACAGGGACGGACAGATACGCAGTATTTT	CASRMGQGRTDTQYF
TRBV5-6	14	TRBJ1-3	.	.	TGTGCCAGCAGCTTGGGAGCTTCTGGAAACACCATATATTTT	CASSLGASGNTIYF
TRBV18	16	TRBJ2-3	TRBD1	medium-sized	TGTGCCAGCTCACTGGGACAGGGGATAGTCACAGATACGCAGTATTTT	CASSLGQGIVTDTQYF
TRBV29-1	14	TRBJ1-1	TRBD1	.	TGCAGCGTGTCCGACAGGGGGAGGTTACCTGAAGCTTTCTTT	CSVSDRGRLPEAFF
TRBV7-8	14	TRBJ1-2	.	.	TGTGCCAGCAGCCGGGGTTCGGGGGACTATGGCTACACCTTC	CASSRGSGDYGYTF
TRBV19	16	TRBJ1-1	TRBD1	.	TGTGCCAGTACCCTTACCGGGACAGGGGAAGACACTGAAGCTTTCTTT	CASTLTGTGEDTEAFF
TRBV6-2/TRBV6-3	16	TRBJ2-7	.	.	TGTGCCAGCAGTTACGGAGGACTTCTTAGCTCCTACGAGCAGTACTTC	CASSYGGLLSSYEQYF
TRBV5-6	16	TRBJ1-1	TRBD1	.	TGTGCCAGCAGCGCAGGGGACAGGGGGCGCGTGGCTGAAGCTTTCTTT	CASSAGDRGRVAEAFF
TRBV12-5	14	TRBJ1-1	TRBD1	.	TGTGCTAGCTTGATGGGACAGGGGAGCACTGAAGCTTTCTTT	CASLMGQGSTEAFF
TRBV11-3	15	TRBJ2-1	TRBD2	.	TGTGCCAGCAGCTTAATGGCGGGAGCGAACAATGAGCAGTTCTTC	CASSLMAGANNEQFF
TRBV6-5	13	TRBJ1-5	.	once	TGTGCCAGCAGTAGCGGGATTAATCAGCCCCAGCATTTT	CASSSGINQPQHF
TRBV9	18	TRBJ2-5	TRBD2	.	TGTGCCAGCAGCCCGGGGACTAGCGGGGAAGCGCCTCAAGAGACCCAGTACTTC	CASSPGTSGEAPQETQYF
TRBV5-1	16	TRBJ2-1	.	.	TGCGCCAGCAGCTTGGCGGGCAGGGTTTCCTACAATGAGCAGTTCTTC	CASSLAGRVSYNEQFF
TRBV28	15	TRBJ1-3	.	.	TGTGCCAGCAGTTTACAGCGGATCTCTGGAAACACCATATATTTT	CASSLQRISGNTIYF
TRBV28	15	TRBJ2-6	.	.	TGTGCCAGCAGTTTACCCGGGTATGGGGCCAACGTCCTGACTTTC	CASSLPGYGANVLTF
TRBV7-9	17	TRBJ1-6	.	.	TGTGCCAGCAGCTCGACCTCACAGGGTTCCTATAATTCACCCCTCCACTTT	CASSSTSQGSYNSPLHF
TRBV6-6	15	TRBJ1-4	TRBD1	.	TGTGCCAGCACTCTAAGAACGACAGGGAACGAAAAACTGTTTTTT	CASTLRTTGNEKLFF
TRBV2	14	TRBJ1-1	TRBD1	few	TGTGCCAGCAGCGCACAGGGGGCAAGCACTGAAGCTTTCTTT	CASSAQGASTEAFF
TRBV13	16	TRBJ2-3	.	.	TGTGCCAGCAGCCTTAGACAGGCTTCTAGCACAGATACGCAGTATTTT	CASSLRQASSTDTQYF
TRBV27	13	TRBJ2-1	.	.	TGTGCCAGCGGAAGGGACTTCAACAATGAGCAGTTCTTC	CASGRDFNNEQFF
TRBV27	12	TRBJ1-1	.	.	TGTGCCAGCAGGATCGACAGGACAGAAGCTTTCTTT	CASRIDRTEAFF
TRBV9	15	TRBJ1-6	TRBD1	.	TGTGCCAGCAGCCCCCGGACAGGGGGGAATTCACCCCTCCACTTT	CASSPRTGGNSPLHF
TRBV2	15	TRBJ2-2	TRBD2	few	TGTGCCAGCAGTGACGGGGGGGTGGCCCCCGGGGAGCTGTTTTTT	CASSDGGVAPGELFF
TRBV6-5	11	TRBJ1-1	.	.	TGTGCCACCGAGTTGAACACTGAAGCTTTCTTT	CATELNTEAFF
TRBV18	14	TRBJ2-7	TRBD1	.	TGTGCCAGCTCACCGACAGGGGCCTCCTACGAGCAGTACTTC	CASSPTGASYEQYF